This T cell receptor beta chain is drawn from a study of blood T cell repertoires in COVID-19. Overall study context: Both acute and convalescent COVID-19 samples were obtained from the United States, Italy and Spain. From T cells, B-cell-depleted T cells, or PBMCs came the material, which was cDNA or gDNA.

Per the original data handling: Reference gene primer amplification gave estimated nucleated cell counts. Assay used: immunoSEQ multiplex PCR; TCRdb lists only in-frame clones, some missing. That table furnishes V, J and clone size, whereas the DNA furnished D and trimming. The sample contains around 250,000 clones, 89% of which appear only once. This clone occurred a few times. This TCR was sampled from a woman aged 40 to 49 who had recovered from COVID-19. The sequenced material came from peripheral blood.

The CDR3 protein is CASSPGGPEQYV. CDR3 DNA: TGTGCCAGCAGCCCAGGGGGCCCCGAGCAGTACGTC. The chain is built from TRBV7-9 and TRBJ2-7; 8 bases match TRBD1. The CDR3 sequence is 12 residues long. V shed 5 bases and J 6 bases; nucleotides not matched to a gene: 3. In germline, CDR1 is SEHNR, CDR2 FQNEAQ (reference sequence).